The 24 T cell receptor beta chains listed next were all sequenced from one sample in a study of blood T cell repertoires in COVID-19. Generated by immunoSEQ multiplex PCR, the TCRdb table keeps only in-frame clones and is missing some. The table records some 20,000 clones, about 81% of them present only once. Material for sequencing was peripheral blood. Receptor source: a man between 60 and 75 years old with acute or convalescent COVID-19.

This clone was detected only once. Here the CDR3 reads CASRYRENSPLHF. CDR3 nucleotide sequence: TGCGCCAGCAGGTACAGGGAAAATTCACCCCTCCACTTT. This chain connects TRBV4-1 to TRBJ1-6, with a tentative D call TRBD1 (6 bases). This CDR3 spans 13 amino acids. Trimming removed 6 bases at V and 7 bases at J, with 10 bases between. The germline CDR1 and CDR2 sequences are MGHRA and YSYEKL.

The chain has TRBV4-1 and TRBJ1-2; possibly TRBD1 for D (5 bases). Trimming pared 1 base from V and 8 bases from J, leaving 17 bases between. Germline CDR1 reads MGHRA; CDR2 reads YSYEKL. The CDR3 is 15 residues long. CDR3 nucleotide sequence: TGCGCCAGCAGCCAAGGACCCGGGACTCAGTTAGGCTACACCTTC. This sequence encodes CASSQGPGTQLGYTF.

In its sample, this clone was seen a few times. The V and J genes are TRBV20-1 and TRBJ2-5; 8 positions match TRBD2. CDR1 is DFQATT, CDR2 SNEGSKA, per germline (reference sequence). Trimming removed 5 bases from V and 6 bases from J; junction bases left unmatched: 2. The CDR3 is made up of 11 amino acids. In nucleotides, the CDR3 is TGCAGTGCTCCGGGGGGGAAGACCCAGTACTTC. This gives the protein CSAPGGKTQYF.

The genes are TRBV7-2 and TRBJ2-3, with 10 bases matching TRBD2. CDR3 length: 19 residues. The V gene end was trimmed by 2 bases and the J gene end by 1 base; junction bases not matched to a gene: 12. The germline CDR1 and CDR2 sequences are SGHTA and FQGNSA. The CDR3 sequence is CASSLLLAGRSSRTDTQYF. The CDR3 DNA is TGTGCCAGCAGCTTATTACTAGCGGGGAGGTCCTCTCGCACAGATACGCAGTATTTT.

The rearrangement joins TRBV11-2 to TRBJ1-1; 7 bases line up with TRBD1. V shed 5 bases, J shed 4 bases, and the junction held 7 bases outside the gene matches. This CDR3 contains 14 residues. Germline V gene lookup returns CDR1 SGHAT and CDR2 FQNNGV. The CDR3 coding sequence is TGTGCCAGCAGCGGCTACAGGGGAGGCACTGAAGCTTTCTTT. Its translation is CASSGYRGGTEAFF.

V usage is TRBV28 and J usage is TRBJ2-7; possible D gene TRBD2, 5 bases. Germline values: CDR1 MDHEN, CDR2 SYDVKM. V was pared by 4 bases and J by 4 bases, with 14 bases between. The CDR3 runs 14 residues. This CDR3 is CASSSTPSGYEQYF. CDR3 sequence (DNA): TGTGCCAGCAGTTCCACCCCGTCGGGGTACGAGCAGTACTTC.

This clone was detected only once. This chain uses TRBV9 with TRBJ2-2; 9 nucleotides agree with TRBD1. This CDR3 is 16 amino acids long. With V trimmed by 4 bases and J by 0 bases, 4 bases remained unmatched. Germline loops: CDR1 SGDLS, CDR2 YYNGEE. CDR3 in DNA: TGTGCCAGCAGCCCCCGGACAGGGGCGAACACCGGGGAGCTGTTTTTT. Translation: CASSPRTGANTGELFF.

The chain is built from TRBV9 and TRBJ1-1, with D possibly TRBD1 on 5 matching bases. CDR1 and CDR2 from the germline V gene are SGDLS and YYNGEE. This CDR3 is built from 12 residues. V dropped 10 bases and J dropped 1 base, with 11 bases sitting between them. The CDR3 DNA reads as TGTGCCTCCGGGGGATCGAACACTGAAGCTTTCTTT. This codes for CASGGSNTEAFF.

This chain joins TRBV19 and TRBJ1-5; the D gene is possibly TRBD1 (6 bases). Germline V CDR1 and CDR2: LNHDA, SQIVND (reference sequence). This CDR3 is built from 12 residues. V lost 3 bases and J lost 7, with 7 bases in between. The CDR3 is CASSIGGQPQHF. The CDR3 DNA follows: TGTGCCAGTAGTATTGGGGGCCAGCCCCAGCATTTT.

The CDR3 nucleotides are TGTGCCAGTAGTATCGGCCAGGACTACACCTTC. Translation: CASSIGQDYTF. The chain combines TRBV19 with TRBJ1-2; no clear D. Germline values: CDR1 LNHDA, CDR2 SQIVND (reference sequence). CDR3 length: 11 amino acids. V shed 3 bases and J shed 10 bases, with 9 bases lying between them.

The J gene is TRBJ2-3, the V gene TRBV2, with TRBD2 matching over 8 bases. V shed 8 bases and J 0 bases; nucleotides not matched to a gene: 4. The CDR3 is 14 amino acids. Germline CDR1 reads SNHLY; CDR2 reads FYNNEI. The CDR3 here is CASGAGVSTDTQYF. CDR3 bases: TGTGCCAGCGGAGCGGGGGTTAGCACAGATACGCAGTATTTT.

This clone appeared once. The chain uses TRBV5-5 and TRBJ1-5, with no clear D. This CDR3 region has 14 residues. Germline V gene lookup returns CDR1 SGHKS and CDR2 YYEKEE (reference sequence). Trimming took 3 bases from V and 5 from J, leaving 12 bases between them. The CDR3 region is CASSSDTVYQPQHF. Here the CDR3 DNA reads TGTGCCAGCAGCTCCGACACTGTATATCAGCCCCAGCATTTT.

V and J are TRBV19 and TRBJ2-7, with D unclear. Germline values: CDR1 LNHDA, CDR2 SQIVND (reference sequence). Trimming pared 11 bases from V and 3 bases from J, leaving 20 bases between. The CDR3 totals 14 residues. Here the CDR3 DNA reads TGTGCCCTAGGCAGTCCTCCCGCTAACTACGAGCAGTACTTC. It encodes CALGSPPANYEQYF.

The chain joins TRBV27 to TRBJ1-1; D call uncertain. Deletions cut 6 bases from V and 1 base from J, with 12 bases between. The CDR3 has 14 residues. Germline loops: CDR1 MNHEY, CDR2 SMNVEV (reference sequence). CDR3 in amino acids: CASSLGPRNTEAFF. The CDR3 region has the DNA TGTGCCAGCAGCTTAGGGCCCAGGAACACTGAAGCTTTCTTT.

This chain links TRBV5-1 with TRBJ2-5; maybe TRBD1 (6 bases). Germline V lookup: CDR1 SGHRS, CDR2 YFSETQ. There are 14 residues in the CDR3. Trimming cost V 3 bases and J 3 bases, with 12 bases left between them. In nucleotides, the CDR3 is TGCGCCAGCAGCTCACAGGGCTCCGAAGAGACCCAGTACTTC. Translation: CASSSQGSEETQYF.

The chain recombines TRBV30 with TRBJ2-1; weak D call: TRBD1 (5 bases). CDR3 length: 15 amino acids. Germline CDR1 is GTSNPN and CDR2 is SVGIG (reference sequence). The V and J ends lost 2 bases and 6 bases respectively, with 17 bases between them. The CDR3 DNA is TGTGCCTGGAGTCCAGGGCAGGGCGTTATCAATGAGCAGTTCTTC. Its protein product is CAWSPGQGVINEQFF.

Only one count was recorded for this clone. V gene TRBV21-1 combines with J gene TRBJ1-6. TRBV21-1 is labeled a pseudogene. This CDR3 is 15 amino acids long. As DNA, the CDR3 is TGTGCCAGCAGCAGAGGTAGCTCCTATAATTCACCCCTCCACTTT. Protein product: CASSRGSSYNSPLHF.

The CDR3: CASSLQGARGEKLFF. CDR3 DNA sequence: TGTGCCAGCAGTTTACAGGGGGCGCGGGGTGAAAAACTGTTTTTT. This chain joins TRBV28 and TRBJ1-4, with 8 bases matching TRBD1. There are 15 residues in the CDR3. The V gene end was trimmed by 2 bases and the J gene end by 7 bases; junction bases not matched to a gene: 6. Germline V gene lookup returns CDR1 MDHEN and CDR2 SYDVKM.

The chain couples TRBV5-1 to TRBJ2-1; possibly TRBD1 for D (5 bases). The ends were cut back, 4 bases at V and 8 bases at J, with 19 bases in the middle. Germline V gives CDR1 SGHRS, CDR2 YFSETQ. The CDR3 length is 15 residues. The CDR3 region is CASSPTPDSYHEQFF. In DNA form, the CDR3 reads TGCGCCAGCAGCCCTACGCCAGACAGTTACCATGAGCAGTTCTTC.

The rearrangement uses TRBV5-1 and TRBJ2-1; TRBD2 matches 15 bases. This CDR3 contains 19 residues. J was trimmed by 5 bases and V by 4 bases; bases with no gene match: 13. In germline, CDR1 is SGHRS, CDR2 YFSETQ. The CDR3 loop reads CASSLTWTSGGAVHNEQFF. The CDR3 bases are TGCGCCAGCAGCCTTACCTGGACTAGCGGGGGGGCGGTACACAATGAGCAGTTCTTC. The variable domain in full, completed from reference TRBV5-1 and TRBJ2-1, reads KAGVTQTPRYLIKTRGQQVTLSCSPISGHRSVSWYQQTPGQGLQFLFEYFSETQRNKGNFPGRFSGRQFSNSRSEMNVSTLELGDSALYLCASSLTWTSGGAVHNEQFFGPGTRLTVL.

The V and J genes are TRBV12-5 and TRBJ2-5; 7 bases line up with TRBD2. Losses at the gene ends were 5 bases for V and 5 bases for J; bases not matched to a gene: 5. Germline-derived CDR1 and CDR2 are LGHNT and FRNRAP. CDR3 length: 13 amino acids. The DNA of the CDR3 is TGTGCTAGTGGTCCCGGGGGGTTGGAGACCCAGTACTTC. Protein sequence: CASGPGGLETQYF. The whole variable domain, filled in from reference TRBV12-5 and TRBJ2-5, reads DARVTQTPRHKVTEMGQEVTMRCQPILGHNTVFWYRQTMMQGLELLAYFRNRAPLDDSGMPKDRFSAEMPDATLATLKIQPSEPRDSAVYFCASGPGGLETQYFGPGTRLLVL.

The genes are TRBV20-1 and TRBJ2-3; possible D gene TRBD2, 6 bases. The V and J ends lost 3 bases and 2 bases respectively, with 18 bases between them. The length of the CDR3 is 16 residues. Germline V CDR1 and CDR2: DFQATT, SNEGSKA (reference sequence). This CDR3 reads CSASVWGRPYTDTQYF. The CDR3 DNA follows: TGCAGTGCTAGTGTTTGGGGGAGGCCTTACACAGATACGCAGTATTTT.

The V gene is TRBV9, the J gene TRBJ1-2; a possible D gene is TRBD1 (5 bases). Trimming pared 3 bases from V and 5 bases from J, leaving 11 bases between. The CDR3 extends over 13 amino acids. Germline CDR1 reads SGDLS; CDR2 reads YYNGEE. The CDR3 bases are TGTGCCAGCAGCGCAGCCGCAGGGTATGGCTACACCTTC. Translating it yields CASSAAAGYGYTF.

The chain links TRBV15 to TRBJ1-1; D ambiguous. CDR1 and CDR2 from the germline V gene are LNHNV and YYDKDF (reference sequence). The CDR3 totals 15 residues. Trimming shortened V by 0 bases and J by 5 bases, and 13 bases separated the two germline ends. The CDR3 protein is CATSRDPRETTEAFF. The CDR3 DNA follows: TGTGCCACCAGCAGAGATCCGCGGGAGACGACTGAAGCTTTCTTT.